This TCR beta chain appears in the sequencing data of a study of shared clonotypes between healthy human individuals. Turning to the study itself: CD4 naive cells filled three plates per donor, CD4 memory three, CD8 naive two and CD8 memory one.

Details on this clone: Its antigen is unidentified.

Assay used: immunoSEQ multiplex PCR; TCRdb lists only in-frame clones, some missing. The table has 2 million or so clones, 85% to 95% seen once; the top ten hold roughly 0.13%. Broader study findings: When compared with the clonotypes that were shared by all four sorted-subset donors, the non-shared clonotypes turned out to have lower generation probabilities.

Sequencing was done on a sample of naive CD4+ T cells sorted from blood. Subset defined: CD45RA+ positively selected. This clonotype originated in a man younger than 35 in good health.

Here the CDR3 reads CASSPGRTSTTNEKLFF. The CDR3 nucleotides read TGTGCCAGCAGCCCAGGACGGACGAGTACAACTAATGAAAAACTGTTTTTT. The V and J genes are TRBV7-9 and TRBJ1-4; D gene uncertain. V gave up 5 bases and J gave up 0 bases, with 16 bases separating them. CDR3 length: 17 amino acids. The germline CDR1 and CDR2 sequences are SEHNR and FQNEAQ (reference sequence).